A selection of T cell receptor beta chains follows, all from one sample in a study of T cell responses to AZD1222 COVID-19 vaccine. Libraries were prepared by immunoSEQ multiplex PCR; TCRdb keeps only in-frame clonotypes and omits some of them. This table holds some 100,000 clones, about 83% found once. This material consisted of peripheral blood, taken on day 0 of AZD1222 vaccination. Receptors were obtained from an adult in good health. Each CDR3 is given with its conserved first and last residue. Each record gives: clone size, V gene, J gene, D gene, CDR3 DNA, CDR3 protein. The D gene is left open where the match is weak. Part of the rows lack a size; the others show once, few, many or a class for expanded clones.

>few|TRBV7-9|TRBJ2-7|.
TGTGCCAGCAGCGGGACGGTGAGCTCCTACGAGCAGTACTTC
CASSGTVSSYEQYF
>.|TRBV5-5|TRBJ1-2|.
TGTGCCAGCAGCAAGGACAGACCTAACTATGGCTACACCTTC
CASSKDRPNYGYTF
>.|TRBV6-5|TRBJ1-1|.
TGTGCCAGCAGGCCGGACGGGAGGGCTGAAGCTTTCTTT
CASRPDGRAEAFF
>few|TRBV19|TRBJ2-7|.
TGTGCCAGTAGTGCCCGCCTAGAAAGGGCCCACTACGAGCAGTACTTC
CASSARLERAHYEQYF
>.|TRBV18|TRBJ1-1|TRBD1
TGTGCCAGCTCAACTACAGGGGCGGGCACTGAAGCTTTCTTT
CASSTTGAGTEAFF
>.|TRBV7-2|TRBJ1-3|.
TGTGCCAGCAGCTTCGTTGGACGGGTTCTTAGTAACACCATATATTTT
CASSFVGRVLSNTIYF
>.|TRBV6-2/TRBV6-3|TRBJ1-4|.
TGTGCCAGCAGTGCCCACAAGAATGAAAAACTGTTTTTT
CASSAHKNEKLFF
>.|TRBV19|TRBJ1-1|TRBD1
TGTGCCAGTAGTACCCGACAGGGCGCATCTGAAGCTTTCTTT
CASSTRQGASEAFF
>.|TRBV21-1|TRBJ2-7|.
TGTGCCAGCAGCAAAGGGCACAGAGGGGATGTCTCCTACGAGCAGTACTTC
CASSKGHRGDVSYEQYF
>.|TRBV18|TRBJ1-5|.
TGTGCCAGCTCACCACAGGGGGACGGTCAGCCCCAGCATTTT
CASSPQGDGQPQHF
>.|TRBV15|TRBJ1-5|TRBD1
TGTGCCACCAGCAGAGACCTACAGGGGAAGAAGCCCCAGCATTTT
CATSRDLQGKKPQHF
>.|TRBV10-3|TRBJ1-2|.
TGTGCCATCAGTGAGTATTTCACCGCGAGCAACTATGGCTACACCTTC
CAISEYFTASNYGYTF
>.|TRBV6-5|TRBJ1-1|TRBD1
TGTGCCAGCACACCTTCGACAGGGGGCGAAGCTTTCTTT
CASTPSTGGEAFF
>once|TRBV7-3|TRBJ2-7|TRBD1
TGTGCCAGCTCTCCCAGGGCCACAGGGGGCTGGAACGAGCAGTACTTC
CASSPRATGGWNEQYF
>.|TRBV6-2/TRBV6-3|TRBJ2-7|.
TGTGCCAGCAGTTATGCAGGGACCTCCTACGAGCAGTACTTC
CASSYAGTSYEQYF
>.|TRBV7-2|TRBJ2-5|TRBD2
TGTGCCAGCACCTCCGGGTTGCGGGGGGGCTTAGAGACCCAGTACTTC
CASTSGLRGGLETQYF
>.|TRBV19|TRBJ2-2|TRBD2
TGTGCCAGTAGCCTAGCGGGGGGGCCCCCCGGGGAGCTGTTTTTT
CASSLAGGPPGELFF
>.|TRBV19|TRBJ1-1|.
TGTGCCAGTAGCCAAACATTTTCCGACACTGAAGCTTTCTTT
CASSQTFSDTEAFF
>once|TRBV6-4|TRBJ1-2|.
TGTGCCACCCGGTCAGGTGTTGGCTACACCTTC
CATRSGVGYTF
>.|TRBV18|TRBJ1-5|.
TGTGCCAGCTCACAGGACAGAAATAGCAATCAGCCCCAGCATTTT
CASSQDRNSNQPQHF
>few|TRBV5-1|TRBJ1-3|.
TGCGCCAGCAGCTTGGCCGGGTTTGGAAACACCATATATTTT
CASSLAGFGNTIYF
>once|TRBV7-8|TRBJ1-4|.
TGTGCCAGCAGCCACGTCCGGCGGGCAACTAATGAAAAACTGTTTTTT
CASSHVRRATNEKLFF
>once|TRBV3-1/TRBV3-2|TRBJ1-3|.
TGTGCCAGCAGCCAAGATTTGAGGGCTGGAAACACCATATATTTT
CASSQDLRAGNTIYF
>.|TRBV4-3|TRBJ1-2|.
TGCGCCAGCAGCCAAGATTTCGGACAGCTCCCATCAGATGGCTACACCTTC
CASSQDFGQLPSDGYTF
>.|TRBV19|TRBJ1-5|TRBD1
TGTGCCAGTAGTATTGACAGGGTTCAGCCCCAGCATTTT
CASSIDRVQPQHF
>.|TRBV7-8|TRBJ1-2|.
TGTGCCAGCAGCTTCTTGGGGTCTGGCTACACCTTC
CASSFLGSGYTF
>.|TRBV25-1|TRBJ1-6|.
TGTGCCAGCAGTGAACTGGGGGGCGGGAGATGGTCACCCCTCCACTTT
CASSELGGGRWSPLHF
>.|TRBV6-2/TRBV6-3|TRBJ1-2|.
TGTGCCAGCAGTTACTCACCTTCACTGCGAACCTTC
CASSYSPSLRTF
>.|TRBV6-2/TRBV6-3|TRBJ2-7|TRBD2
TGTGCCAGCAGTCTACTAGCGGGGGTCCACGAGCAGTACTTC
CASSLLAGVHEQYF
>.|TRBV7-2|TRBJ1-4|.
TGTGCCAGCAGCCCACGACTACACAGCGGACAAAATGAAAAACTGTTTTTT
CASSPRLHSGQNEKLFF
>.|TRBV6-2/TRBV6-3|TRBJ1-6|.
TGTGCCAGCAGTAAAGACAGCTCCTATAATTCACCCCTCCACTTT
CASSKDSSYNSPLHF
>.|TRBV4-2|TRBJ1-1|TRBD1
TGTGCCAGCAGCCGATCCGGGACAGGGGCCTCCACTGAAGCTTTCTTT
CASSRSGTGASTEAFF
>.|TRBV12-5|TRBJ1-5|.
TGTGCTAGTGGTCAGGATAGCAATCAGCCCCAGCATTTT
CASGQDSNQPQHF